The source of this T cell receptor (gamma chain) is a study of Vδ1+ human thymocytes. V shed 4 bases and J 4 bases; nucleotides not matched to a gene: 7. From germline, CDR1 is EGSTGY and CDR2 YDSYTSSV. This CDR3 spans 13 amino acids. This clone appeared a few times. Antigen specificity is unknown. Study-wide points: Thymic TRG and TRD repertoires appeared highly polyclonal.

Sequences come from RNA converted to cDNA by reverse transcription. Pooled V-gene forward primers with one constant-region reverse primer generated the CDR3 amplicons by multiplex PCR. TCRdb made new clone calls on the multiplex PCR reads using CATT. The sample lists roughly 30,000 gamma-chain clones; roughly 20% were seen once. V gene TRGV4 combines with J gene TRGJ1 or TRGJ2. Sequencing was done on a sample of Vdelta1+ gamma-delta thymocytes from the thymus. The subset here: FACS-sorted CD3+ TCRalphabeta- TCRVdelta1+ TCRVdelta2- thymocytes. The receptor's source is a boy younger than two who had congenital heart surgery. The CDR3 loop reads CATWDKPYYKKLF. CDR3 nucleotide sequence: TGTGCCACCTGGGACAAACCCTATTATAAGAAACTCTTT.